The 31 T cell receptor beta chains below come from one sample, sequenced in a study of blood T cell repertoires in COVID-19. The data were produced by immunoSEQ multiplex PCR, yet TCRdb's version contains in-frame clones alone and is incomplete. The sample includes around 60,000 clones, around 87% of them seen just once. Sequencing used peripheral blood. These receptors originate from a human donor in a cohort sampled during active COVID-19.

This clone has only a few counts. This chain uses TRBV28 with TRBJ2-7, with a weak D call TRBD2 (5 bases). This CDR3 is 13 amino acids long. Germline-derived CDR1 and CDR2 are MDHEN and SYDVKM. Deletions cut 10 bases from V and 2 bases from J, with 15 bases between. In DNA, the CDR3 is TGTGCCACCGGACTTCTTTCGGCCTACGAGCAGTACTTC. This codes for CATGLLSAYEQYF.

This chain uses TRBV7-2 with TRBJ1-6; 8 bases map to TRBD1. After removal of 2 bases from V and 7 bases from J, the junction contained 4 bases not matched to a gene. CDR1 is SGHTA and CDR2 is FQGNSA in the germline V gene. This CDR3 comprises 15 residues. CDR3 nucleotides: TGTGCCAGCAGCTTAACAGGACAGGGCAATTCACCCCTCCACTTT. Its protein product is CASSLTGQGNSPLHF.

The chain carries TRBV27 and TRBJ1-5; maybe TRBD1 (6 bases). The CDR3 runs 15 residues. The V gene's germline CDR1 is MNHEY and CDR2 SMNVEV (reference sequence). Between the trimmed V and J ends, which lost 4 bases and 0 bases, there was a span of 10 bases. CDR3 coding DNA: TGTGCCAGCAGTTCGGACAGCAATAGCAATCAGCCCCAGCATTTT. This encodes CASSSDSNSNQPQHF.

The chain is built from TRBV6-5 and TRBJ2-7; D not resolved. This CDR3 comprises 13 residues. Germline V gives CDR1 MNHEY, CDR2 SVGAGI. V was trimmed by 6 bases and J by 4 bases, leaving 13 bases between them. CDR3 sequence (DNA): TGTGCCAGCAGAGCCACGCTCCGGTACGAGCAGTACTTC. The encoded protein is CASRATLRYEQYF.

The rearrangement links TRBV7-8 to TRBJ1-5; TRBD1 is a possible D gene (6 bases). V was clipped by 7 bases and J by 0 bases, with 10 bases between them. Germline V gives CDR1 SGHVS, CDR2 FQNEAQ. The CDR3 has 14 amino acids. The CDR3: CASMTGDSNQPQHF. The CDR3 nucleotides are TGTGCCAGCATGACAGGTGATAGCAATCAGCCCCAGCATTTT.

The chain links TRBV19 to TRBJ2-3; TRBD2 matches at 8 bases. Germline CDR1 is LNHDA and CDR2 is SQIVND (reference sequence). Unmatched junction bases numbered 10, after V lost 9 bases and J lost 2 bases. The CDR3 sequence is 15 residues long. The CDR3 is CASGRIAGSTDTQYF. The CDR3 DNA is TGTGCCAGCGGAAGGATAGCGGGATCCACAGATACGCAGTATTTT.

This clone has a single count. The rearrangement links TRBV27 to TRBJ2-1; maybe TRBD2 (6 bases). Trimming removed 5 bases from V and 7 bases from J, with 15 bases in between. Germline assignment: CDR1 MNHEY and CDR2 SMNVEV (reference sequence). This CDR3 contains 14 residues. CDR3 DNA: TGTGCCAGCAGTCCTTCACCCCGGGGGAATGAGCAGTTCTTC. Amino acids: CASSPSPRGNEQFF.

The chain employs TRBV30 and TRBJ1-1, with a weak D call TRBD1 (6 bases). V lost 5 bases, J lost 0 bases, and 10 bases lay in between. Germline CDR1 GTSNPN, CDR2 SVGIG (reference sequence). The CDR3 contains 13 residues. CDR3 protein: CAWGWDMNTEAFF. CDR3 nucleotides: TGTGCCTGGGGGTGGGACATGAACACTGAAGCTTTCTTT.

V and J are TRBV6-2 or TRBV6-3 and TRBJ2-1; 7 bases map to TRBD2. V lost 6 bases and J lost 0; bases outside the gene matches: 8. The length of the CDR3 is 16 residues. Germline V gene sequence: CDR1 MNHEY, CDR2 SVGEGT. The CDR3 region has the DNA TGTGCCAGCAGCCCTCTAGCGGAAGGCTCCTACAATGAGCAGTTCTTC. It yields the protein CASSPLAEGSYNEQFF.

This rearrangement joins TRBV30 to TRBJ1-3; D is unresolved. Germline V gene lookup returns CDR1 GTSNPN and CDR2 SVGIG (reference sequence). V was trimmed by 5 bases and J by 9 bases, leaving 14 bases between them. This CDR3 is 12 amino acids long. The CDR3 DNA follows: TGTGCCTGGGACACCATGGCAAGCACCATATATTTT. As protein: CAWDTMASTIYF.

This clone was observed a handful of times. The chain uses TRBV7-6 and TRBJ2-7; 10 bases fit TRBD1. The CDR3 is 17 amino acids. CDR1 is SGHVS, CDR2 FNYEAQ, per germline. Trimming removed 5 bases from V and 4 bases from J; junction bases left unmatched: 14. This CDR3 is CASSPPLDRGTSYEQYF. The CDR3 region has the DNA TGTGCCAGCAGCCCCCCGCTGGACAGGGGGACGTCTTACGAGCAGTACTTC.

This clone has just one count. The chain carries TRBV19 and TRBJ1-4; D might be TRBD1 (5 bases). The CDR3 has 14 residues. CDR1 and CDR2 from the germline V gene are LNHDA and SQIVND (reference sequence). The V gene lost 3 bases and the J gene lost 7 bases, with 12 bases spanning the gap. CDR3 region: CASSIGVGGEKLFF. The CDR3 DNA reads TGTGCCAGTAGTATTGGGGTCGGGGGTGAAAAACTGTTTTTT. The full variable domain, rest sourced from reference TRBV19 and TRBJ1-4, is DGGITQSPKYLFRKEGQNVTLSCEQNLNHDAMYWYRQDPGQGLRLIYYSQIVNDFQKGDIAEGYSVSREKKESFPLTVTSAQKNPTAFYLCASSIGVGGEKLFFGSGTQLSVL.

This clone occurred once. The rearrangement uses TRBV13 and TRBJ2-3, with 14 bases lining up with TRBD2. The CDR3 sequence is 16 residues long. The germline CDR1 and CDR2 sequences are PRHDT and FYEKMQ (reference sequence). V lost 5 bases to trimming and J lost 3 bases; unmatched junction nucleotides: 4. Here the CDR3 reads CASSGLAGGRTDTQYF. CDR3 sequence (DNA): TGTGCCAGCAGCGGACTAGCGGGAGGTCGGACAGATACGCAGTATTTT.

This chain connects TRBV24-1 to TRBJ1-5; D is uncertain. The V gene's germline CDR1 is KGHDR and CDR2 SFDVKD. The CDR3 totals 13 residues. V lost 3 bases, J lost 9 bases, and 11 bases lay in between. Written as DNA, the CDR3 is TGTGCCACCAGTGATACTGGAGGAGGGCCCCAGCATTTT. This gives the protein CATSDTGGGPQHF.

The chain combines TRBV7-2 with TRBJ1-2; perhaps TRBD1 as D (6 bases). Germline CDR1 and CDR2: SGHTA and FQGNSA. The length of the CDR3 is 15 residues. The ends were cut back, 2 bases at V and 4 bases at J, with 14 bases in the middle. Written as DNA, the CDR3 is TGTGCCAGCAGCTTAAACAGGGAGAAGGGCTATGGCTACACCTTC. It encodes CASSLNREKGYGYTF.

The chain joins TRBV5-4 to TRBJ2-7, with 10 bases matching TRBD2. Germline CDR1 is SGHNT and CDR2 is YYREEE (reference sequence). The CDR3 totals 13 residues. V shed 7 bases and J 4 bases; nucleotides not matched to a gene: 5. CDR3 in DNA: TGTGCCAGCGGGGCTAGCGGGAGTTACGAGCAGTACTTC. The encoded protein is CASGASGSYEQYF.

The rearrangement uses TRBV3-1 (or the pseudogene TRBV3-2) and TRBJ1-6, with D tentatively TRBD1 (6 bases). The CDR3 loop spans 22 amino acids. The germline CDR1 and CDR2 sequences are LGHDT and YNNKEL (reference sequence). Between the trimmed V and J ends, which lost 8 bases and 5 bases, there was a span of 37 bases. The CDR3 region has the DNA TGTGCCAGCGGGCCGGGCGACAAGGGCGAACAGGGCACATGGGAAGATAATTCACCCCTCCACTTT. As protein: CASGPGDKGEQGTWEDNSPLHF.

The rearrangement joins TRBV5-5 to TRBJ2-7; 7 bases are a match to TRBD2. The germline V gene encodes CDR1 SGHKS and CDR2 YYEKEE (reference sequence). The CDR3 length is 15 residues. J was trimmed by 6 bases and V by 0 bases; bases with no gene match: 9. The CDR3 sequence is CASSLGLAAGVEQYF. The CDR3 DNA reads as TGTGCCAGCAGCTTGGGCTTGGCTGCGGGGGTCGAGCAGTACTTC.

The V and J genes are TRBV3-1 (or the pseudogene TRBV3-2) and TRBJ2-7, with D hard to call. The CDR3 totals 13 residues. CDR1 and CDR2 (germline): LGHDT, YNNKEL (reference sequence). V lost 0 bases to trimming and J lost 3 bases, with 6 bases between them. In DNA, the CDR3 is TGTGCCAGCAGCCAAGAGGGCTTCTACGAGCAGTACTTC. Its protein is CASSQEGFYEQYF.

In nucleotides, the CDR3 is TGTGCCAGCGGTGGTCTAACCTACGAGCAGTACTTC. This codes for CASGGLTYEQYF. The J gene is TRBJ2-7, the V gene TRBV12-3 or TRBV12-4; D remains unclear. CDR3 length equals 12 residues. Trimming took 8 bases from V and 2 from J, leaving 10 bases between them.

This chain connects TRBV7-9 to TRBJ1-1; D is possibly TRBD1 (5 bases). The CDR3 spans 15 residues. In germline, CDR1 is SEHNR, CDR2 FQNEAQ (reference sequence). V was clipped by 1 base and J by 1 base, with 10 bases between them. DNA for the CDR3: TGTGCCAGCAGCTTAGTTGAGACAGAGAACACTGAAGCTTTCTTT. The encoded protein is CASSLVETENTEAFF. The variable domain in full, completed from reference TRBV7-9 and TRBJ1-1, reads DTGVSQNPRHKITKRGQNVTFRCDPISEHNRLYWYRQTLGQGPEFLTYFQNEAQLEKSRLLSDRFSAERPKGSFSTLEIQRTEQGDSAMYLCASSLVETENTEAFFGQGTRLTVV.

The chain recombines TRBV5-1 with TRBJ2-1; 7 bases agree with TRBD2. Germline V gene lookup returns CDR1 SGHRS and CDR2 YFSETQ. The CDR3 has 14 amino acids. J lost 6 bases, V lost 7 bases, and 10 bases had no gene match. The DNA of the CDR3 is TGCGCCAGCGCGACGTGGGAGGGCCCCAATGAGCAGTTCTTC. Its translation: CASATWEGPNEQFF.

V is TRBV28 and J is TRBJ2-7, with 8 bases fitting TRBD2. Germline V gene data show CDR1 as MDHEN and CDR2 as SYDVKM. CDR3 length equals 14 residues. With V trimmed by 6 bases and J by 3 bases, 7 bases remained unmatched. CDR3 sequence: CASRSGTRVYEQYF. In DNA, the CDR3 is TGTGCCAGCAGGTCCGGGACTAGGGTCTACGAGCAGTACTTC.

This clone was recorded only once. The rearrangement joins TRBV4-1 to TRBJ2-7, with D possibly being TRBD1 (6 bases). V shed 4 bases and J shed 4 bases, with 17 bases lying between them. This CDR3 has 15 amino acids. Per germline, CDR1 MGHRA and CDR2 YSYEKL. The CDR3 protein is CASSPGDGRPYEQYF. In nucleotides, the CDR3 is TGCGCCAGCAGCCCAGGGGACGGAAGACCTTACGAGCAGTACTTC.

The chain recombines TRBV30 with TRBJ2-2; no clear D. V was shortened by 4 bases and J by 4 bases, with 13 bases between the two germline ends. The germline CDR1 and CDR2 sequences are GTSNPN and SVGIG (reference sequence). CDR3 length equals 14 residues. CDR3 nucleotides: TGTGCCTGGAAACTTCCGCCGGGCACCGGGGAGCTGTTTTTT. It specifies CAWKLPPGTGELFF.

V usage is TRBV30 and J usage is TRBJ1-1; D might be TRBD1 (5 bases). The CDR3 extends over 11 amino acids. V was trimmed by 1 base and J by 6 bases, leaving 6 bases between them. CDR1 and CDR2 from the germline V gene are GTSNPN and SVGIG (reference sequence). CDR3 amino acids: CAWSGGAEAFF. In DNA form, the CDR3 reads TGTGCCTGGAGTGGGGGGGCTGAAGCTTTCTTT.

The chain joins TRBV5-1 to TRBJ2-7, with D possibly being TRBD2 (6 bases). Between the trimmed V and J ends, which lost 2 bases and 2 bases, there was a span of 14 bases. This CDR3 has 15 amino acids. CDR1 is SGHRS and CDR2 is YFSETQ in the germline V gene. The CDR3 region has the DNA TGCGCCAGCAGCTTTTCGGAGGGATCGACCTACGAGCAGTACTTC. It translates to CASSFSEGSTYEQYF.

The chain employs TRBV4-3 and TRBJ2-7, with D perhaps matching TRBD2 (6 bases). Germline CDR1 reads LGHNA; CDR2 reads YSLEER. The germline V and J ends were trimmed by 4 bases and 4 bases, with 14 bases remaining between them. This CDR3 has 14 amino acids. The CDR3 DNA sequence: TGCGCCAGCAGCCCCGCTAGCGCCGATTACGAGCAGTACTTC. It specifies CASSPASADYEQYF.

V and J are TRBV9 and TRBJ1-3; 8 nucleotides line up with TRBD1. This CDR3 comprises 16 residues. Germline lookup yields CDR1 SGDLS and CDR2 YYNGEE. Germline trimming cut 0 bases from V and 0 bases from J; bases unmatched to any gene: 2. The CDR3 nucleotides read TGTGCCAGCAGCGTAGCACAGGGGGTCTCTGGAAACACCATATATTTT. This gives the protein CASSVAQGVSGNTIYF.

This rearrangement joins TRBV25-1 to TRBJ2-3, with D perhaps TRBD2 (5 bases). In germline, CDR1 is MGHDK, CDR2 SYGVNS. Trimming shortened V by 3 bases and J by 5 bases, and 12 bases separated the two germline ends. The CDR3 runs 14 residues. The CDR3 bases are TGTGCCAGCAGTGATTCCCGAGGGTTAGATACGCAGTATTTT. Protein: CASSDSRGLDTQYF.

The chain has TRBV5-1 and TRBJ1-2; 9 bases line up with TRBD1. CDR1 SGHRS and CDR2 YFSETQ come from the germline V gene. This CDR3 has 20 amino acids. The V segment lost 1 base and the J segment 0 bases; nucleotides outside the gene matches: 16. This chain's CDR3 is CASSLIQQNGQGRTNYGYTF. CDR3 DNA: TGCGCCAGCAGCTTGATTCAACAAAACGGACAGGGGAGAACTAACTATGGCTACACCTTC.